Listed below are T cell receptor beta chains from one sample, sequenced in a study of T cells after yellow fever vaccination. MiXCR, run by TCRdb on the 5' RACE reads, gives a single entry per CDR3 protein. In the table there are about 300,000 distinct CDR3 sequences, about 6.6% of which are singletons. The sample consisted of PBMCs, taken about 41 days after the first yellow fever vaccination. The receptors derive from a man between 18 and 29 years old who received the YFV17D yellow fever vaccine. Each CDR3 is given with its conserved first and last residue. A D gene is named only where the DNA matches it firmly. A clone size is listed for some rows: how often the clone was seen (once, few, many), or a class if it is expanded.

CASSLATGDTEAFF,TGCGCCAGCAGCTTGGCCACAGGCGACACTGAAGCTTTCTTT,-,14,TRBV5-1,many,TRBJ1-1
CAISDTAPNEQFF,TGTGCCATCAGTGATACGGCACCCAATGAGCAGTTCTTC,-,13,TRBV10-3,few,TRBJ2-1
CATRAGPSQETQYF,TGTGCCACCAGGGCAGGGCCTTCGCAAGAGACCCAGTACTTC,-,14,TRBV24-1,-,TRBJ2-5
CASSLDRQTEELFF,TGTGCCAGCAGCTTAGACAGGCAAACAGAAGAACTGTTTTTT,-,14,TRBV7-8,-,TRBJ1-4
CSVKPLGSGVGEQFF,TGCAGCGTTAAACCCCTGGGGAGCGGGGTCGGTGAGCAGTTCTTC,TRBD2,15,TRBV29-1,many,TRBJ2-1
CASSTTGGADFREKLFF,TGCGCCAGCAGCACCACAGGGGGCGCGGATTTTCGTGAAAAACTGTTTTTT,TRBD1,17,TRBV5-1,-,TRBJ1-4
CASSPQGAGNQPQHF,TGTGCCAGCAGCCCCCAGGGGGCAGGCAATCAGCCCCAGCATTTT,TRBD1,15,TRBV12-3/TRBV12-4,many,TRBJ1-5
CSSGPGSGFGFNEQFF,TGCAGCTCGGGGCCGGGGTCGGGGTTCGGGTTCAATGAGCAGTTCTTC,-,16,TRBV29-1,-,TRBJ2-1
CASSPGMGLAKNIQYF,TGTGCCAGCAGCCCCGGGATGGGGCTAGCCAAAAACATTCAGTACTTC,-,16,TRBV11-2,few,TRBJ2-4
CASSLATGPTYEQYF,TGCGCCAGCAGCTTGGCTACGGGGCCCACCTACGAGCAGTACTTC,-,15,TRBV5-1,many,TRBJ2-7
CASSTNAWETQYF,TGTGCCAGCAGCACTAACGCCTGGGAGACCCAGTACTTC,-,13,TRBV5-6,few,TRBJ2-5
CASSLRGRETQYF,TGCGCCAGCAGCTTGAGAGGACGGGAGACCCAGTACTTC,-,13,TRBV5-1,many,TRBJ2-5
CATSDPGQDGTDTQYF,TGTGCCACCAGTGACCCTGGACAGGATGGAACAGATACGCAGTATTTT,TRBD1,16,TRBV24-1,few,TRBJ2-3
CATSTRDRGTEAFF,TGTGCCACCAGCACCCGGGACAGGGGCACTGAAGCTTTCTTT,TRBD1,14,TRBV15,few,TRBJ1-1
CASSYSVHGDTGELFF,TGTGCCAGCAGTTACTCGGTGCATGGGGACACCGGGGAGCTGTTTTTT,-,16,TRBV6-5,few,TRBJ2-2
CASTSLHQGGYTF,TGTGCCAGTACCTCACTCCATCAGGGTGGCTACACCTTC,-,13,TRBV19,few,TRBJ1-2
CASSGKESLRGYGYTF,TGTGCCAGCAGCGGAAAGGAGAGCCTCCGGGGCTATGGCTACACCTTC,-,16,TRBV3-1,few,TRBJ1-2
CASSLFRGDRGTDTQYF,TGCGCCAGCAGCTTGTTCCGGGGGGACAGGGGGACAGATACGCAGTATTTT,TRBD1,17,TRBV5-1,-,TRBJ2-3
CASRLAIGRYYEQYF,TGTGCCAGCAGATTAGCTATAGGACGGTACTACGAGCAGTACTTC,-,15,TRBV12-3/TRBV12-4,many,TRBJ2-7
CASSQIIRNITPYNEQFF,TGTGCCAGCAGCCAAATAATCCGTAACATAACCCCTTACAATGAGCAGTTCTTC,-,18,TRBV14,few,TRBJ2-1
CASRHNTDTQYF,TGTGCCAGCAGACACAACACAGATACGCAGTATTTT,-,12,TRBV7-2,many,TRBJ2-3
CASSDRNTYEQYF,TGTGCCAGCAGCGACAGGAACACCTACGAGCAGTACTTC,-,13,TRBV5-4,-,TRBJ2-7
CASVPGQGPSDEQFF,TGTGCCAGCGTACCGGGACAGGGCCCCTCAGATGAGCAGTTCTTC,TRBD1,15,TRBV6-5,-,TRBJ2-1
CASSGTENTGELFF,TGTGCCAGCAGTGGGACAGAGAACACCGGGGAGCTGTTTTTT,TRBD1,14,TRBV12-3/TRBV12-4,many,TRBJ2-2
CASSYQGTDTQYF,TGTGCCAGCAGTTACCAGGGAACGGATACGCAGTATTTT,-,13,TRBV6-5,few,TRBJ2-3
CASSLEGTNTEAFF,TGCGCCAGCAGCTTAGAGGGGACGAACACTGAAGCTTTCTTT,-,14,TRBV5-1,-,TRBJ1-1
CASSPVGRDNSPLHF,TGTGCCAGCTCACCGGTGGGAAGGGATAATTCACCCCTCCACTTT,-,15,TRBV18,few,TRBJ1-6
CASSTGVRPYEQYF,TGTGCCAGCAGCACAGGGGTGCGACCCTACGAGCAGTACTTC,TRBD1,14,TRBV7-3,-,TRBJ2-7
CASSLMGTQYF,TGCGCCAGCAGCTTAATGGGTACGCAGTATTTT,-,11,TRBV5-1,few,TRBJ2-3
CASSPPGNEAFF,TGTGCCAGCAGCCCCCCGGGGAATGAAGCTTTCTTT,-,12,TRBV28,many,TRBJ1-1
CASSLGIRSYNEQFF,TGTGCCAGCTCACTGGGGATACGATCCTACAATGAGCAGTTCTTC,-,15,TRBV18,-,TRBJ2-1
CASSRVGNITYSNQPQHF,TGTGCCAGCAGCCGAGTAGGCAACATTACATATAGCAATCAGCCCCAGCATTTT,-,18,TRBV7-3,-,TRBJ1-5
CASSRLSEAGNQPQHF,TGTGCCAGCAGTCGACTTTCAGAGGCGGGCAATCAGCCCCAGCATTTT,-,16,TRBV6-1,-,TRBJ1-5
CASSPYIIQGARVTGELFF,TGTGCCAGCAGTCCCTATATCATACAGGGGGCGCGGGTCACCGGGGAGCTGTTTTTT,TRBD1,19,TRBV28,many,TRBJ2-2
CASSSLFLAGVDEQYF,TGCGCCAGCAGCTCACTATTCCTAGCGGGGGTGGACGAGCAGTACTTC,TRBD2,16,TRBV5-1,-,TRBJ2-7
CASTFGLASTGELFF,TGTGCCAGCACCTTTGGACTAGCGAGCACCGGGGAGCTGTTTTTT,TRBD2,15,TRBV5-6,few,TRBJ2-2
CAANSAGPNSPLHF,TGTGCCGCTAACTCAGCAGGGCCTAATTCACCCCTCCACTTT,-,14,TRBV10-3,many,TRBJ1-6
CASSWTPDYTDTQYF,TGTGCCAGCAGCTGGACACCGGACTACACAGATACGCAGTATTTT,-,15,TRBV11-2,-,TRBJ2-3
CASSTGHQPQHF,TGTGCCAGCTCCACTGGCCATCAGCCCCAGCATTTT,-,12,TRBV18,few,TRBJ1-5
CASSLPSRQGRDTQYF,TGTGCCAGCAGCCTTCCGTCCCGACAGGGTAGGGATACGCAGTATTTT,TRBD1,16,TRBV7-9,-,TRBJ2-3
CASSHSQASGGYNEQFF,TGTGCCAGCAGCCACAGTCAGGCTAGCGGGGGGTACAATGAGCAGTTCTTC,-,17,TRBV21-1,-,TRBJ2-1
CASTPTPENTEAFF,TGTGCCAGCACCCCAACCCCAGAGAACACTGAAGCTTTCTTT,-,14,TRBV6-1,many,TRBJ1-1
CSVEGPGGRDTEAFF,TGCAGCGTTGAAGGCCCCGGGGGTAGGGACACTGAAGCTTTCTTT,-,15,TRBV29-1,-,TRBJ1-1
CATSDIQGWTDTQYF,TGTGCCACCAGTGATATCCAGGGTTGGACAGATACGCAGTATTTT,-,15,TRBV24-1,-,TRBJ2-3
CASSTGGRETQYF,TGTGCCAGCAGCACGGGGGGGCGAGAGACCCAGTACTTC,TRBD2,13,TRBV7-2,few,TRBJ2-5
CASSDYGSWADTQYF,TGTGCCAGCAGTGACTACGGGAGCTGGGCAGATACGCAGTATTTT,-,15,TRBV25-1,-,TRBJ2-3
CASSQDRGRTGTGELFF,TGCGCCAGCAGCCAAGATAGGGGTCGGACAGGCACCGGGGAGCTGTTTTTT,TRBD1,17,TRBV4-3,-,TRBJ2-2
CSAIGGGASTNEQFF,TGCAGTGCTATTGGCGGGGGGGCATCTACGAATGAGCAGTTCTTC,TRBD2,15,TRBV20-1,few,TRBJ2-1
CATRLGRNTGELFF,TGTGCCACCAGACTAGGGAGGAACACCGGGGAGCTGTTTTTT,-,14,TRBV19,few,TRBJ2-2
CASSFVGDTEAFF,TGCGCCAGCAGCTTTGTGGGGGACACTGAAGCTTTCTTT,-,13,TRBV5-1,many,TRBJ1-1
CASSRTGLADGTGELFF,TGCGCCAGCAGCCGGACGGGACTAGCGGATGGCACCGGGGAGCTGTTTTTT,TRBD2,17,TRBV4-3,-,TRBJ2-2